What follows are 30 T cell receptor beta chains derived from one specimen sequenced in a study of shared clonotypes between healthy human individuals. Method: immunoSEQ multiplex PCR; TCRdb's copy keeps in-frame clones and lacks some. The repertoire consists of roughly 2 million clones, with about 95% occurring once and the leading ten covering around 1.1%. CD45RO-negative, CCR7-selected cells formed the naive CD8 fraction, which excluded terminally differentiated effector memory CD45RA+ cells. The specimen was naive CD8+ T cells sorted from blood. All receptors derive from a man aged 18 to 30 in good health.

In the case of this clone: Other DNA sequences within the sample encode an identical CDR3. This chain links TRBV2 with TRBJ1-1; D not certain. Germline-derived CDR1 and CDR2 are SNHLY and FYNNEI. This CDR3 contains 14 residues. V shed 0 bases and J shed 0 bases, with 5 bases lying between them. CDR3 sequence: CASSEARVNTEAFF. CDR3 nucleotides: TGTGCCAGCAGTGAAGCGCGAGTGAACACTGAAGCTTTCTTT.

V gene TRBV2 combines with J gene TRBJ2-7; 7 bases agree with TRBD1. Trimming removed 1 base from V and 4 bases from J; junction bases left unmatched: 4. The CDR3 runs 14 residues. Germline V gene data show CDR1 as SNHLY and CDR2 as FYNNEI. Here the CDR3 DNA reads TGTGCCAGCAGTGAAGATACGACAGGGTACGAGCAGTACTTC. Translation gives CASSEDTTGYEQYF.

In DNA, the CDR3 is TGTGCCAGCAGTTCCCTCGACGGCTTCTACGAGCAGTACTTC. It translates to CASSSLDGFYEQYF. The chain couples TRBV27 to TRBJ2-7; D is unresolved. Between the trimmed V and J ends, which lost 4 bases and 3 bases, there was a span of 13 bases. CDR3 length equals 14 residues. Germline V gene lookup returns CDR1 MNHEY and CDR2 SMNVEV (reference sequence).

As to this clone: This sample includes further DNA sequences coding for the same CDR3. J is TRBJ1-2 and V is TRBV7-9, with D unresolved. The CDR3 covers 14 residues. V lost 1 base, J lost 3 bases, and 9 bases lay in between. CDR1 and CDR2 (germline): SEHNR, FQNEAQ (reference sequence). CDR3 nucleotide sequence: TGTGCCAGCAGCTTAGATGCTGGGGACTATGGCTACACCTTC. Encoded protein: CASSLDAGDYGYTF.

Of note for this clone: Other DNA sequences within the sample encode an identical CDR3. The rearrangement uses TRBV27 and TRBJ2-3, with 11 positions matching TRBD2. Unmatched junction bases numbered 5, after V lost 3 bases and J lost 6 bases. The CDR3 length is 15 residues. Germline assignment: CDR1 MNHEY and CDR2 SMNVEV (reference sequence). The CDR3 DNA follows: TGTGCCAGCAGTTTTAGCGGGGGGGCGGCTGATACGCAGTATTTT. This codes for CASSFSGGAADTQYF.

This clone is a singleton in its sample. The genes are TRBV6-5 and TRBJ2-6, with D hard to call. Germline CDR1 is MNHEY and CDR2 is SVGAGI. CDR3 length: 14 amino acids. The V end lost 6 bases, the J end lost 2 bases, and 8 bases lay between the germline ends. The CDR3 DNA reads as TGTGCCAGCAGCCACGGGCCTGGGGCCAACGTCCTGACTTTC. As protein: CASSHGPGANVLTF.

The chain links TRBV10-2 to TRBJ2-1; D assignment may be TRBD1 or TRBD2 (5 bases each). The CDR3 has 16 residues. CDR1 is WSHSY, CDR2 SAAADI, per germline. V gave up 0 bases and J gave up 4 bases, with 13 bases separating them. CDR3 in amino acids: CASSESLSGPYNEQFF. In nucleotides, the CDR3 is TGCGCCAGCAGTGAGTCGCTATCGGGACCTTACAATGAGCAGTTCTTC.

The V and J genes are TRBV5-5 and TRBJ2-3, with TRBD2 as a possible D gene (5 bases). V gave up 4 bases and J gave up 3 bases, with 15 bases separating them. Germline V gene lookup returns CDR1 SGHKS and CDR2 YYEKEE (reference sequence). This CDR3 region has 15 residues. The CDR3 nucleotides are TGTGCCAGCAGCCTGGAGGACTGGCAGACAGATACGCAGTATTTT. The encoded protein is CASSLEDWQTDTQYF.

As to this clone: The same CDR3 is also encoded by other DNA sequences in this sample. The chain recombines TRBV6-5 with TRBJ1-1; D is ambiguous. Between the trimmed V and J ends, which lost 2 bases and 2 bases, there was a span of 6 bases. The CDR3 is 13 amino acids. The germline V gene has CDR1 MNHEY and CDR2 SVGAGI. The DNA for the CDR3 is TGTGCCAGCAGTTACGGAAGTAACACTGAAGCTTTCTTT. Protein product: CASSYGSNTEAFF.

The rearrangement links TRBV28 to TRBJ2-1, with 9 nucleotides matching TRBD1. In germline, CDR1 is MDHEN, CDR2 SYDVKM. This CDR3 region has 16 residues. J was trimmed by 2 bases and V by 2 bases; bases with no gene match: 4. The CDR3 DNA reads TGTGCCAGCAGTTTAATGGACAGGGGACCCTACAATGAGCAGTTCTTC. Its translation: CASSLMDRGPYNEQFF.

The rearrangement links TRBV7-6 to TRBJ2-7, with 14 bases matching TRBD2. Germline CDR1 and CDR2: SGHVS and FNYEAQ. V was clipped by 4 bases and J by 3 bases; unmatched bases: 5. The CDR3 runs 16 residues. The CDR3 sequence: CASSSGTSGSGYEQYF. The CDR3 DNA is TGTGCCAGCAGCTCCGGGACTAGCGGGAGCGGCTACGAGCAGTACTTC.

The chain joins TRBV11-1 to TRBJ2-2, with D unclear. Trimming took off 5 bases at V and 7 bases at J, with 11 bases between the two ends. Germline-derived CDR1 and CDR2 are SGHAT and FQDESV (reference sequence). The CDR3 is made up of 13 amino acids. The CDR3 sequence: CASSPEYDGELFF. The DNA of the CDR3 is TGTGCCAGCAGCCCCGAGTATGACGGGGAGCTGTTTTTT.

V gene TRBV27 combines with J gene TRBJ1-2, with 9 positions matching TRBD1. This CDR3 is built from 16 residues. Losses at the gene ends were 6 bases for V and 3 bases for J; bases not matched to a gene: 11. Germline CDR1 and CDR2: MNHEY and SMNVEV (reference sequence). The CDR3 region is CASSSIWDREDYGYTF. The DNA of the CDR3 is TGTGCCAGCAGCTCCATTTGGGACAGGGAAGACTATGGCTACACCTTC.

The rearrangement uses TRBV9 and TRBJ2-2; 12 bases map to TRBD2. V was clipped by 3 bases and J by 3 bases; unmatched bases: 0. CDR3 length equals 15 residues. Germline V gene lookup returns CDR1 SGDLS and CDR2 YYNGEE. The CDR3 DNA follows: TGTGCCAGCAGCGCTAGCGGGGGGGACACCGGGGAGCTGTTTTTT. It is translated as CASSASGGDTGELFF.

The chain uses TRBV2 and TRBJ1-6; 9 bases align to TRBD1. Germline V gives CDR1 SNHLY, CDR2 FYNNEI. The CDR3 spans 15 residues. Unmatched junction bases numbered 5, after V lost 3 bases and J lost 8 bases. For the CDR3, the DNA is TGTGCCAGCAGTGAGGGGACAGGGCTGTATTCACCCCTCCACTTT. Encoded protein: CASSEGTGLYSPLHF.

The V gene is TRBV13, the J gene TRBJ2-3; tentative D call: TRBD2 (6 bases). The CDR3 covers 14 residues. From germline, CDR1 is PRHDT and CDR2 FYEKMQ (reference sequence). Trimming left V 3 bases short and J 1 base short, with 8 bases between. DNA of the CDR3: TGTGCCAGCAGCTTGTGGGGGGGCACAGATACGCAGTATTTT. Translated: CASSLWGGTDTQYF.

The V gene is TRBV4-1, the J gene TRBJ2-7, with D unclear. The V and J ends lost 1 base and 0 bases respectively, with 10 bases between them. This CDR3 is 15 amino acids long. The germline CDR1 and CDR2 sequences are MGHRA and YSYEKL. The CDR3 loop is CASSQVPSFSYEQYF. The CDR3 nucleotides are TGCGCCAGCAGCCAAGTGCCGAGCTTCTCCTACGAGCAGTACTTC.

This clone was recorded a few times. The CDR3 spells CASSLDEVYEQYF. CDR3 DNA sequence: TGTGCCAGCAGCTTAGACGAGGTCTACGAGCAGTACTTC. The chain carries TRBV11-2 and TRBJ2-7; the D is unclear. The CDR3 covers 13 residues. V dropped 0 bases and J dropped 3 bases, with 6 bases sitting between them. From germline, CDR1 is SGHAT and CDR2 FQNNGV.

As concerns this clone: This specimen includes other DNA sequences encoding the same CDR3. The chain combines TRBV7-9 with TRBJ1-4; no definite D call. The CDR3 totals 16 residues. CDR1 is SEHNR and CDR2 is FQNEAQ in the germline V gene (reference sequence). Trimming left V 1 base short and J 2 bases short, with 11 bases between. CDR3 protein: CASSLVVQATNEKLFF. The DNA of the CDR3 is TGTGCCAGCAGCTTAGTCGTCCAGGCCACTAATGAAAAACTGTTTTTT. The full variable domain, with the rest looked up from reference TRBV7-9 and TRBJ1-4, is DTGVSQNPRHKITKRGQNVTFRCDPISEHNRLYWYRQTLGQGPEFLTYFQNEAQLEKSRLLSDRFSAERPKGSFSTLEIQRTEQGDSAMYLCASSLVVQATNEKLFFGSGTQLSVL.

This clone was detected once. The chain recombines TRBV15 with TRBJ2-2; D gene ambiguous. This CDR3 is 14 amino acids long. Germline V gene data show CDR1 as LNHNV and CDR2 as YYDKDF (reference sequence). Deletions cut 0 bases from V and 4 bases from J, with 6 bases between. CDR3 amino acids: CATSRDQATGELFF. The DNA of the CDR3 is TGTGCCACCAGCAGAGATCAAGCCACCGGGGAGCTGTTTTTT.

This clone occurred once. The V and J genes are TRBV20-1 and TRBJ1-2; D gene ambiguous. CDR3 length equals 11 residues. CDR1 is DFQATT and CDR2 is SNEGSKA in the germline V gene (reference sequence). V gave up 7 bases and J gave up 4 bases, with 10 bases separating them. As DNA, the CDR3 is TGCAGTGACGACTTCGGCTATGGCTACACCTTC. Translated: CSDDFGYGYTF.

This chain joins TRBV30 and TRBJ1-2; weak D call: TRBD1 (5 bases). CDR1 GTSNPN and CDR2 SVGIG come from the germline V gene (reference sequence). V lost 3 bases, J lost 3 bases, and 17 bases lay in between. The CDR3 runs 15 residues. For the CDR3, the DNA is TGTGCCTGGAGCCTAGAGGAGGGGAGGGACTATGGCTACACCTTC. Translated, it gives CAWSLEEGRDYGYTF.

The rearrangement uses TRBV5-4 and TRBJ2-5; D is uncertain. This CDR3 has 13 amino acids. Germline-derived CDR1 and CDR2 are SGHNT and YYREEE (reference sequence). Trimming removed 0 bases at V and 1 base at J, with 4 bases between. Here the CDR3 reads CASSLERQETQYF. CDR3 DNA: TGTGCCAGCAGCTTGGAACGCCAAGAGACCCAGTACTTC.

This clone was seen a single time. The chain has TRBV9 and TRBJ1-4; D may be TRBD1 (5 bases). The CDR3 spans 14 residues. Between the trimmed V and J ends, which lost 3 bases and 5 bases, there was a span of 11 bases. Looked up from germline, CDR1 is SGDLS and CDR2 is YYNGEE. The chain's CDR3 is CASSAQGLNEKLFF. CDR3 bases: TGTGCCAGCAGCGCCCAGGGATTGAATGAAAAACTGTTTTTT.

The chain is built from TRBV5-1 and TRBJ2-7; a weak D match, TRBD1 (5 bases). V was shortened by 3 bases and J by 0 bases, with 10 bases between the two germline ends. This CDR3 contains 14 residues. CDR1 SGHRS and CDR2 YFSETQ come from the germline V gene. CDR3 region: CASSSDSFSYEQYF. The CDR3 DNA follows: TGCGCCAGCAGCTCTGACAGCTTCTCCTACGAGCAGTACTTC.

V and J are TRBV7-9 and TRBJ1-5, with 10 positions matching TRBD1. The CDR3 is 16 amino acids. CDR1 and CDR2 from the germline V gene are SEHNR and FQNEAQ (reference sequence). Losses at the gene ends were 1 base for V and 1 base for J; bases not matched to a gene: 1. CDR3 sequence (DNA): TGTGCCAGCAGCTTAGGGACAGGGGGAAGCAATCAGCCCCAGCATTTT. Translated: CASSLGTGGSNQPQHF.

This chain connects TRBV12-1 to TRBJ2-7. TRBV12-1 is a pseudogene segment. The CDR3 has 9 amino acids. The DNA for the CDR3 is TGTGCCAGCAGCTCCGAGCAGTACTTC. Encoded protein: CASSSEQYF.

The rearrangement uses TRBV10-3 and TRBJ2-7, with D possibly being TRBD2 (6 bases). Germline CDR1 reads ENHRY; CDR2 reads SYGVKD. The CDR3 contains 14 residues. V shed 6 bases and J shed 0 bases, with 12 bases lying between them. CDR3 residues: CAIRPGASSYEQYF. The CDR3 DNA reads TGTGCCATCAGACCGGGAGCTAGCTCCTACGAGCAGTACTTC.

The CDR3 here is CASSAPGQGAYEQYF. In DNA, the CDR3 is TGTGCCAGCAGCGCGCCGGGACAGGGGGCCTACGAGCAGTACTTC. The chain employs TRBV13 and TRBJ2-7; 11 bases match TRBD1. Germline-derived CDR1 and CDR2 are PRHDT and FYEKMQ (reference sequence). The CDR3 is 15 amino acids. Trimming took 5 bases from V and 2 from J; bases not matched to a gene: 5.

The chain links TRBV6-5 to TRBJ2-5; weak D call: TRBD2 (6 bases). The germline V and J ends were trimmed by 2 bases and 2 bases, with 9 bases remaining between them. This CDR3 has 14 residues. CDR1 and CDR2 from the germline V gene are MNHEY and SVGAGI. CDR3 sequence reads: CASSYGGIQETQYF. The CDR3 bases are TGTGCCAGCAGTTACGGAGGGATACAAGAGACCCAGTACTTC.